This TCR beta chain was retrieved from a study of blood T cell repertoires in COVID-19. Background on the study: Sources were T cells, B-cell-depleted T cells, or PBMCs; the material itself was cDNA or gDNA.

V lost 4 bases and J lost 5, with 14 bases in between. Germline V CDR1 and CDR2: SGHTA, FQGNSA. This CDR3 is 15 amino acids long. Per the authors' pipeline: Cell counts per sample came from amplifying reference gene primers. The protocol was immunoSEQ multiplex PCR, while the TCRdb copy is restricted to in-frame clones and leaves out a portion. The DNA was the basis for D and trimming; V, J and clone size are from that table. The sample shows around 70,000 clones, about 91% of them seen only once. The sample consisted of peripheral blood. This chain connects TRBV7-2 to TRBJ1-4; TRBD1 might be the D (6 bases). The clonotype comes from a human donor in a cohort sampled during active COVID-19. CDR3 amino acids: CASSSRTAENEKLFF. DNA for the CDR3: TGTGCCAGCAGCTCCCGGACAGCAGAAAATGAAAAACTGTTTTTT.